This entry features one T cell receptor (beta chain) sequence. The antigen remains undetermined. This sample is drawn from a study of cytomegalovirus exposure and HLA in healthy donors. PCR used 60 Vbeta primers and 13 Jbeta primers. The method was immunoSEQ multiplex PCR; TCRdb's version includes in-frame clones alone and lacks a portion of them. The profile covers 95,000 to 150,000 clones, with about 80% appearing a single time and more than 8% taken by the ten largest. Findings and limits, study-wide: The authors enumerated roughly 180 TCR beta chains as linked to cytomegalovirus.

Germline values: CDR1 SEHNR, CDR2 FQNEAQ (reference sequence). CDR3 length equals 11 residues. Unmatched junction bases numbered 0, after V lost 1 base and J lost 10 bases. This clonotype originated in a female donor in good health and CMV-seropositive. The chain uses TRBV7-9 and TRBJ1-1; 7 bases match TRBD1. Input material: PBMCs. CDR3 loop: CASSLGTGAFF. In DNA, the CDR3 is TGTGCCAGCAGCTTAGGGACAGGAGCTTTCTTT. Full variable domain (missing parts from reference TRBV7-9 and TRBJ1-1): DTGVSQNPRHKITKRGQNVTFRCDPISEHNRLYWYRQTLGQGPEFLTYFQNEAQLEKSRLLSDRFSAERPKGSFSTLEIQRTEQGDSAMYLCASSLGTGAFFGQGTRLTVV.